The rows below give T cell receptor beta chains drawn from one sample of a study of T-cell memory formation after mild COVID-19. TCRdb re-called the 5' RACE reads with MiXCR, one entry per CDR3 protein. Altogether 150,000 to 200,000 distinct CDR3 sequences are present, 15% to 20% being singletons, with the ten largest covering under 2.5%. Specimen: PBMCs or a T cell subset sorted from them (not recorded which). These receptors all stem from an adult woman who had mild COVID-19 (a few samples of this study predate the infection). Cell type and time point are not known. Both conserved end residues are trimmed from each CDR3.

v_call: TRBV7-9
cdr3_aa: ASSLSVAGVVTDTQY

v_call: TRBV27
cdr3_aa: ASSSPGDYTGELF

v_call: TRBV6-4
cdr3_aa: ASSYYASGGTYNEQF

v_call: TRBV9
cdr3_aa: ASSVGPPGEQF

v_call: TRBV20-1
cdr3_aa: SAGQGEVIQY

v_call: TRBV6-5
cdr3_aa: ASKASGTGELF

v_call: TRBV12-3/TRBV12-4
cdr3_aa: ASSLAGGDYEQY

v_call: TRBV7-2
cdr3_aa: ASSSLWGGMGARGNEQF

v_call: TRBV29-1
cdr3_aa: SVGAPGGETQY

v_call: TRBV7-2
cdr3_aa: ASGGYNTGELF

v_call: TRBV27
cdr3_aa: ASRKQGRETQY

v_call: TRBV5-6
cdr3_aa: ASSFGGSYNEQF

v_call: TRBV18
cdr3_aa: ASSPPMGQLYEQY

v_call: TRBV7-3
cdr3_aa: ASSVAGARETQY

v_call: TRBV6-5
cdr3_aa: ASSSKPSQPQH

v_call: TRBV5-8
cdr3_aa: ASSLSPDRDYGYT

v_call: TRBV6-5
cdr3_aa: ASKRGQLNEQY

v_call: TRBV7-9
cdr3_aa: ASSVSTGFTDTQY

v_call: TRBV20-1
cdr3_aa: SARHLRRSYTEAF

v_call: TRBV2
cdr3_aa: ASSEGPSGGPQWTQY

v_call: TRBV7-2
cdr3_aa: ASSPTRISNTGELF

v_call: TRBV19
cdr3_aa: ASSATRDGWKPQH

v_call: TRBV9
cdr3_aa: ASSRNIVKATQY

v_call: TRBV7-6
cdr3_aa: ASSPEPGQAYEQY

v_call: TRBV25-1
cdr3_aa: ASRGNHPPYEQY

v_call: TRBV6-2/TRBV6-3
cdr3_aa: ASSYSKGVSTDTQY

v_call: TRBV2
cdr3_aa: ASMGFYGYT

v_call: TRBV7-8
cdr3_aa: ASSPRTAETQY

v_call: TRBV25-1
cdr3_aa: ASSEYGGARGNTEAF

v_call: TRBV29-1
cdr3_aa: SVEDGRGVRAQY

v_call: TRBV20-1
cdr3_aa: SAHSGSDNEQY

v_call: TRBV7-9
cdr3_aa: ASSLASGGANEQF

v_call: TRBV6-5
cdr3_aa: ASRRGPTDTQY

v_call: TRBV6-1
cdr3_aa: ASRKGGGTNNEQF

v_call: TRBV3-1
cdr3_aa: ASSQDYPAPGKYNEQF

v_call: TRBV29-1
cdr3_aa: SVAPGLHTDTQY

v_call: TRBV6-5
cdr3_aa: ASSYRPNTNYGYT

v_call: TRBV12-3/TRBV12-4
cdr3_aa: ASSSQINQPQH

v_call: TRBV12-3/TRBV12-4
cdr3_aa: ASSLGRGDGYT

v_call: TRBV20-1
cdr3_aa: SARDRRNPNQPQH

v_call: TRBV2
cdr3_aa: ASRGDRGSEKLF

v_call: TRBV6-5
cdr3_aa: ASRAGGGGEQF

v_call: TRBV15
cdr3_aa: ATSIRRDTQY

v_call: TRBV12-5
cdr3_aa: ASDTGGGWNEQF

v_call: TRBV30
cdr3_aa: AWSAGQGYEQY